Each of the 2 T cell receptor beta chains below was sequenced from the same sample in a study of cytomegalovirus exposure and HLA in healthy donors. The PCR employed 60 Vbeta primers together with 13 Jbeta primers. Produced via immunoSEQ multiplex PCR; TCRdb's table is partial and in-frame only. The sample lists around 100,000 clones; approximately 66% were seen once. Material for sequencing was PBMCs. The origin of the receptors is a woman between 45 and 65 years old in good health and CMV-seronegative.

The rearrangement links TRBV7-2 to TRBJ2-3; D is unclear. V gave up 1 base and J gave up 0 bases, with 11 bases separating them. The CDR3 sequence is 16 residues long. Germline CDR1 is SGHTA and CDR2 is FQGNSA. The CDR3 DNA sequence: TGTGCCAGCAGCTTAGGTGCGCATACTAGCACAGATACGCAGTATTTT. It codes for CASSLGAHTSTDTQYF. Using reference TRBV7-2 and TRBJ2-3 for the parts outside the CDR3, the full variable domain is GAGVSQSPSNKVTEKGKDVELRCDPISGHTALYWYRQSLGQGLEFLIYFQGNSAPDKSGLPSDRFSAERTGGSVSTLTIQRTQQEDSAVYLCASSLGAHTSTDTQYFGPGTRLTVL.

The rearrangement joins TRBV29-1 to TRBJ1-2, with D perhaps TRBD1 (6 bases). V lost 3 bases and J lost 4, with 12 bases in between. The CDR3 covers 13 residues. Germline V lookup: CDR1 SQVTM, CDR2 ANQGSEA. CDR3 nucleotide sequence: TGCAGCGTTGAGGGGGGGGACACCTATGGCTACACCTTC. Protein: CSVEGGDTYGYTF.